These 24 T cell receptor beta chains were all obtained from the same sample, sequenced in a study of STAT5B mutations in CD4+ large granular lymphocyte leukemia. Repertoires were generated with immunoSEQ multiplex PCR, while TCRdb's copy carries only in-frame clones and drops some. The data hold 20,000 to 30,000 clones, with approximately 81% observed a single time. The specimen sequenced was CD4+ T cells from blood buffy coats. The receptors stem from a human donor in good health.

V usage is TRBV4-2 and J usage is TRBJ1-5; D remains ambiguous. Trimming shortened V by 0 bases and J by 0 bases, and 9 bases separated the two germline ends. Per the germline V gene, CDR1 is LGHNA and CDR2 is YNFKEQ. The CDR3 loop spans 16 amino acids. The CDR3 region has the DNA TGTGCCAGCAGCCAAGATACCGCAAGTAGCAATCAGCCCCAGCATTTT. It is translated as CASSQDTASSNQPQHF.

For this clone: The same CDR3 also results from other DNA sequences found in this sample. Here the CDR3 reads CAWSQGVVYEQYF. CDR3 nucleotides: TGTGCCTGGAGTCAGGGAGTAGTCTACGAGCAGTACTTC. This chain uses TRBV30 with TRBJ2-7, with D possibly called TRBD1 or TRBD2 (5 bases each). The V end was cut by 2 bases, the J end by 3 bases, with 11 bases between. This CDR3 has 13 residues. In germline, CDR1 is GTSNPN, CDR2 SVGIG (reference sequence).

The chain combines TRBV5-1 with TRBJ2-1; D unresolved. Per germline, CDR1 SGHRS and CDR2 YFSETQ. The V and J ends lost 4 bases and 5 bases respectively, with 13 bases between them. The CDR3 consists of 14 residues. The CDR3 is CASSPDPINNEQFF. CDR3 nucleotide sequence: TGCGCCAGCAGCCCCGACCCCATCAACAATGAGCAGTTCTTC.

CDR3 DNA: TGTGCCAGTAGTATGAAACACTGGAACTATGGCTACACCTTC. Translation gives CASSMKHWNYGYTF. The chain joins TRBV19 to TRBJ1-2; D is unresolved. V lost 3 bases, J lost 2 bases, and 10 bases lay in between. Germline assignment: CDR1 LNHDA and CDR2 SQIVND (reference sequence). CDR3 size: 14 residues.

V usage is TRBV9 and J usage is TRBJ1-2, with D hard to call. CDR1 and CDR2 (germline): SGDLS, YYNGEE. V lost 3 bases to trimming and J lost 8 bases, with 11 bases between them. The CDR3 is made up of 12 amino acids. The CDR3 spells CASSARRGGYTF. Here the CDR3 DNA reads TGTGCCAGCAGCGCTCGGCGAGGAGGCTACACCTTC.

This clone has just one count. The rearrangement uses TRBV7-9 and TRBJ1-2, with TRBD1 identical over 7 bases. Germline CDR1 is SEHNR and CDR2 is FQNEAQ (reference sequence). This CDR3 has 13 amino acids. V trimming: 7 bases; J trimming: 4 bases; junction bases outside the gene matches: 6. CDR3 residues: CASTRTGSYGYTF. CDR3 sequence (DNA): TGTGCCAGCACAAGGACAGGAAGCTATGGCTACACCTTC.

The rearrangement uses TRBV7-2 and TRBJ2-3; 14 nucleotides match TRBD2. Germline V gives CDR1 SGHTA, CDR2 FQGNSA. After removal of 1 base from V and 2 bases from J, the junction contained 5 bases not matched to a gene. The CDR3 length is 18 residues. CDR3 residues: CASSLEGLAGVHTDTQYF. The DNA of the CDR3 is TGTGCCAGCAGCTTAGAGGGACTAGCGGGGGTCCACACAGATACGCAGTATTTT.

The chain is built from TRBV30 and TRBJ2-1; 12 bases align to TRBD2. Trimming at V came to 1 base and at J to 7 bases, leaving 2 bases not matched to a gene. Germline V gene sequence: CDR1 GTSNPN, CDR2 SVGIG (reference sequence). CDR3 length: 14 amino acids. This chain's CDR3 is CAWSGLAGDNEQFF. Written as DNA, the CDR3 is TGTGCCTGGAGTGGACTAGCGGGAGATAATGAGCAGTTCTTC.

Here the CDR3 DNA reads TGTGCCATCAGTGAGACCGGACTTAATTCACCCCTCCACTTT. It specifies CAISETGLNSPLHF. The genes are TRBV10-3 and TRBJ1-6; D remains ambiguous. Germline loops: CDR1 ENHRY, CDR2 SYGVKD. The germline V and J ends were trimmed by 2 bases and 6 bases, with 8 bases remaining between them. This CDR3 has 14 residues.

CDR3 region: CASSLGAGTGELFF. Here the CDR3 DNA reads TGTGCCAGCAGTTTGGGGGCGGGAACCGGGGAGCTGTTTTTT. The chain joins TRBV28 to TRBJ2-2; D assignment may be TRBD1 or TRBD2 (6 bases each). Per the germline V gene, CDR1 is MDHEN and CDR2 is SYDVKM. The CDR3 spans 14 residues. V was pared by 3 bases and J by 5 bases, with 10 bases between.

V is TRBV7-9 and J is TRBJ2-7; the D is unclear. The CDR3 has 13 amino acids. CDR1 and CDR2 (germline): SEHNR, FQNEAQ (reference sequence). With 2 bases removed from V and 4 bases from J, the gap between germline ends came to 9 bases. CDR3 in DNA: TGTGCCAGCAGCTTAATGGCGCCGTACGAGCAGTACGTC. Protein sequence: CASSLMAPYEQYV.

The chain combines TRBV6-4 with TRBJ2-1; TRBD2 aligns across 8 bases. V was clipped by 9 bases and J by 4 bases; unmatched bases: 14. This CDR3 has 16 amino acids. CDR1 is MRHNA, CDR2 SNTAGT, per germline. CDR3 sequence reads: CARAKDRLAPYNEQFF. The DNA for the CDR3 is TGTGCCAGGGCTAAAGACCGACTAGCGCCTTACAATGAGCAGTTCTTC.

CDR3 protein: CASNNTGPPTTASSSYEQYF. The CDR3 DNA reads as TGCGCCAGCAATAACACAGGACCCCCTACCACAGCCTCAAGCTCCTACGAGCAGTACTTC. The chain recombines TRBV10-1 with TRBJ2-7, with D possibly matching TRBD1 (5 bases). The CDR3 has 20 amino acids. CDR1 is WNHNN, CDR2 SYGVQD, per germline (reference sequence). Between the trimmed V and J ends, which lost 7 bases and 0 bases, there was a span of 31 bases.

The V call is TRBV11-3, the J call TRBJ2-1; 7 bases are a match to TRBD2. Trimming took 4 bases from V and 8 from J; bases not matched to a gene: 5. CDR3 size: 13 residues. Germline-derived CDR1 and CDR2 are SGHNT and YENEEA. CDR3 residues: CASSWGGRDEQFF. CDR3 DNA: TGTGCCAGCAGCTGGGGAGGGCGGGATGAGCAGTTCTTC.

This chain uses TRBV5-8 with TRBJ1-4, with 10 bases matching TRBD1. CDR3 length: 14 amino acids. V lost 4 bases to trimming and J lost 15 bases; unmatched junction nucleotides: 12. CDR1 and CDR2 (germline): SGHTS, YDEGEE. CDR3 DNA sequence: TGTGCCAGCAGCCAAGTCCCGGGACAGGGGCCGTTGTTTTTT. It codes for CASSQVPGQGPLFF.

This clone was recorded once. The chain employs TRBV5-6 and TRBJ2-5, with 8 bases that match TRBD2. The germline V gene encodes CDR1 SGHDT and CDR2 YYEEEE. V gave up 4 bases and J gave up 2 bases; unmatched junction bases: 10. This CDR3 comprises 16 residues. CDR3: CASSRRLAGPQETQYF. CDR3 in DNA: TGTGCCAGCAGCCGGAGGTTAGCGGGGCCTCAAGAGACCCAGTACTTC.

V gene TRBV11-3 combines with J gene TRBJ1-1; D ambiguous. The CDR3 is 14 amino acids. Looked up from germline, CDR1 is SGHNT and CDR2 is YENEEA. V lost 0 bases to trimming and J lost 1 base, with 6 bases between them. The CDR3 loop is CASSLDGGNTEAFF. CDR3 nucleotides: TGTGCCAGCAGCTTAGATGGCGGGAACACTGAAGCTTTCTTT.

This clone has only one observation. The V gene is TRBV5-6, the J gene TRBJ1-3, with TRBD1 matching over 10 bases. The junction had 4 bases not matched to a gene; V was cut back by 1 base and J by 3 bases. Germline assignment: CDR1 SGHDT and CDR2 YYEEEE. The CDR3 totals 16 residues. The DNA of the CDR3 is TGTGCCAGCAGCTTGTACCGGGACAGGGGTGGAAACACCATATATTTT. Translating gives CASSLYRDRGGNTIYF.

The V call is TRBV19, the J call TRBJ2-5; 10 bases agree with TRBD2. The CDR3 runs 16 residues. Germline assignment: CDR1 LNHDA and CDR2 SQIVND (reference sequence). V was pared by 6 bases and J by 0 bases, with 7 bases of the junction left unmatched. CDR3 in DNA: TGTGCCAGTAGCGCAACTAGCGGGGCCCACCAAGAGACCCAGTACTTC. As protein: CASSATSGAHQETQYF.

The chain has TRBV28 and TRBJ2-5; no clear D gene. Between the trimmed V and J ends, which lost 2 bases and 0 bases, there was a span of 1 base. Germline loops: CDR1 MDHEN, CDR2 SYDVKM. The CDR3 sequence is 12 residues long. CDR3 loop: CASSLNQETQYF. The CDR3 nucleotides are TGTGCCAGCAGTTTAAACCAAGAGACCCAGTACTTC.

The rearrangement links TRBV2 to TRBJ2-5; D is uncertain. From germline, CDR1 is SNHLY and CDR2 FYNNEI. V lost 3 bases, J lost 1 base, and 6 bases lay in between. The CDR3 contains 13 residues. In DNA, the CDR3 is TGTGCCAGCAGTGAGTTCATCCAAGAGACCCAGTACTTC. Translated: CASSEFIQETQYF. Drawing the rest from reference TRBV2 and TRBJ2-5, the complete variable domain is EPEVTQTPSHQVTQMGQEVILRCVPISNHLYFYWYRQILGQKVEFLVSFYNNEISEKSEIFDDQFSVERPDGSNFTLKIRSTKLEDSAMYFCASSEFIQETQYFGPGTRLLVL.

The V gene is TRBV11-2, the J gene TRBJ1-1; D is possibly TRBD1 (6 bases). Trimming removed 5 bases at V and 9 bases at J, with 16 bases between. The CDR3 has 13 residues. Germline V gene sequence: CDR1 SGHAT, CDR2 FQNNGV. CDR3 bases: TGTGCCAGCAGCCCAGGACAGACAATTAAAGCTTTCTTT. This translates into CASSPGQTIKAFF.

CDR3 loop: CASSQNLGSTEAFF. CDR3 DNA sequence: TGCGCCAGCAGCCAAAATCTTGGATCCACTGAAGCTTTCTTT. The V gene is TRBV4-1, the J gene TRBJ1-1, with unresolved D. Germline assignment: CDR1 MGHRA and CDR2 YSYEKL. V was pared by 2 bases and J by 4 bases, with 11 bases between. The CDR3 runs to 14 residues.

The rearrangement links TRBV6-1 to TRBJ2-7, with 8 bases fitting TRBD1. Trimming took 2 bases from V and 4 from J; bases not matched to a gene: 4. The CDR3 runs 14 residues. From germline, CDR1 is MNHNS and CDR2 SASEGT. The CDR3 spells CASSESGTGYEQYF. The CDR3 bases are TGTGCCAGCAGTGAATCCGGGACAGGATACGAGCAGTACTTC.